Listed here are 29 T cell receptor beta chains from one sample, sequenced in a study of blood T cell repertoires in COVID-19. The protocol was immunoSEQ multiplex PCR, while the TCRdb copy is restricted to in-frame clones and leaves out a portion. The sample consists of approximately 40,000 clones, roughly 90% of them appearing once. Source material: peripheral blood. Receptors originate from a human donor in a cohort sampled during active COVID-19.

The chain combines TRBV5-1 with TRBJ2-1, with a weak D call TRBD2 (5 bases). Trimming cost V 0 bases and J 5 bases, with 12 bases left between them. This CDR3 region has 15 residues. Looked up from germline, CDR1 is SGHRS and CDR2 is YFSETQ. CDR3 sequence: CASSLEDFSNNEQFF. The CDR3 coding sequence is TGCGCCAGCAGCTTGGAGGACTTCAGTAACAATGAGCAGTTCTTC. The full variable domain, in which reference TRBV5-1 and TRBJ2-1 provide the parts outside the CDR3, is KAGVTQTPRYLIKTRGQQVTLSCSPISGHRSVSWYQQTPGQGLQFLFEYFSETQRNKGNFPGRFSGRQFSNSRSEMNVSTLELGDSALYLCASSLEDFSNNEQFFGPGTRLTVL.

This clone was recorded only once. V and J are TRBV5-1 and TRBJ2-5; possibly TRBD1 for D (5 bases). CDR1 and CDR2 from the germline V gene are SGHRS and YFSETQ. The ends were cut back, 4 bases at V and 2 bases at J, with 12 bases in the middle. The CDR3 totals 14 residues. CDR3 in DNA: TGCGCCAGCAGCCCCGGACGGACACAAGAGACCCAGTACTTC. It specifies CASSPGRTQETQYF.

The V gene is TRBV7-9, the J gene TRBJ2-5; 8 nucleotides agree with TRBD1. The CDR3 has 16 amino acids. Germline CDR1 is SEHNR and CDR2 is FQNEAQ (reference sequence). The ends lost 5 bases at V and 5 bases at J; junction bases unmatched: 13. The CDR3 DNA sequence: TGTGCCAGCAGCCCCAGGTTGGACAGGGCGCCGGAGACCCAGTACTTC. It is translated as CASSPRLDRAPETQYF. Using reference TRBV7-9 and TRBJ2-5 for the parts outside the CDR3, the full variable domain is DTGVSQNPRHKITKRGQNVTFRCDPISEHNRLYWYRQTLGQGPEFLTYFQNEAQLEKSRLLSDRFSAERPKGSFSTLEIQRTEQGDSAMYLCASSPRLDRAPETQYFGPGTRLLVL.

The chain carries TRBV5-1 and TRBJ2-3, with TRBD1 matching over 8 bases. CDR3 length: 15 amino acids. The J segment lost 2 bases and the V segment lost 4 bases, leaving 6 bases of the junction unmatched. Germline lookup yields CDR1 SGHRS and CDR2 YFSETQ. Written as DNA, the CDR3 is TGCGCCAGCAGCCCGACAGGGGTCGTCACAGATACGCAGTATTTT. It encodes CASSPTGVVTDTQYF.

V usage is TRBV15 and J usage is TRBJ1-1; D possibly corresponds to TRBD1 (6 bases). Trimming took 3 bases from V and 0 from J, leaving 23 bases between them. Germline V gene lookup returns CDR1 LNHNV and CDR2 YYDKDF (reference sequence). CDR3 size: 19 residues. The CDR3 spells CATSSLGAAREVLNTEAFF. In nucleotides, the CDR3 is TGTGCCACCAGCAGTTTGGGGGCAGCGCGCGAAGTGCTGAACACTGAAGCTTTCTTT.

The chain recombines TRBV13 with TRBJ2-5; 14 bases match TRBD2. The germline CDR1 and CDR2 sequences are PRHDT and FYEKMQ (reference sequence). V gave up 5 bases and J gave up 10 bases; unmatched junction bases: 3. CDR3 length: 13 residues. This chain's CDR3 is CASSETSGGDQYF. The CDR3 DNA is TGTGCCAGCAGCGAGACTAGCGGGGGGGACCAGTACTTC.

The V call is TRBV6-2 or TRBV6-3, the J call TRBJ2-3; 8 bases are shared with TRBD2. V dropped 2 bases and J dropped 2; count of bases not matched to a gene: 3. There are 15 residues in the CDR3. Germline-derived CDR1 and CDR2 are MNHEY and SVGEGT. The CDR3 region is CASSYGGLDTDTQYF. CDR3 in DNA: TGTGCCAGCAGTTACGGGGGACTAGACACAGATACGCAGTATTTT.

This chain links TRBV7-2 with TRBJ2-5; TRBD2 aligns across 10 bases. CDR3 length: 18 residues. The germline CDR1 and CDR2 sequences are SGHTA and FQGNSA. V lost 2 bases to trimming and J lost 14 bases; unmatched junction nucleotides: 23. CDR3: CASSLWPAGGPRPLLAYF. CDR3 DNA sequence: TGTGCCAGCAGCTTATGGCCAGCGGGGGGGCCAAGGCCTTTACTAGCCTACTTC. Looking up the rest from reference TRBV7-2 and TRBJ2-5 gives the full variable domain: GAGVSQSPSNKVTEKGKDVELRCDPISGHTALYWYRQSLGQGLEFLIYFQGNSAPDKSGLPSDRFSAERTGGSVSTLTIQRTQQEDSAVYLCASSLWPAGGPRPLLAYFGPGTRLLVL.

This chain's CDR3 is CASSLTENYEQYF. CDR3 coding DNA: TGTGCCAGCAGTTTAACAGAGAACTACGAGCAGTACTTC. This chain uses TRBV27 with TRBJ2-7; D remains ambiguous. The CDR3 has 13 amino acids. Germline V lookup: CDR1 MNHEY, CDR2 SMNVEV (reference sequence). V lost 2 bases, J lost 3 bases, and 8 bases lay in between.

This chain uses TRBV7-2 with TRBJ2-2, with 12 bases lining up with TRBD1. This CDR3 has 16 amino acids. CDR1 and CDR2 from the germline V gene are SGHTA and FQGNSA. J lost 7 bases, V lost 5 bases, and 8 bases had no gene match. CDR3 in amino acids: CASSLGQGAVGGELFF. DNA for the CDR3: TGTGCCAGCAGCCTGGGACAGGGGGCGGTGGGCGGGGAGCTGTTTTTT. The whole variable domain, remainder taken from reference TRBV7-2 and TRBJ2-2, is GAGVSQSPSNKVTEKGKDVELRCDPISGHTALYWYRQSLGQGLEFLIYFQGNSAPDKSGLPSDRFSAERTGGSVSTLTIQRTQQEDSAVYLCASSLGQGAVGGELFFGEGSRLTVL.

The rearrangement uses TRBV28 and TRBJ1-1, with D possibly matching TRBD1 (5 bases). The germline V gene encodes CDR1 MDHEN and CDR2 SYDVKM. This CDR3 is 12 amino acids long. The CDR3 sequence: CAGCGGTTEAFF. In nucleotides, the CDR3 is TGTGCTGGATGTGGGGGGACCACTGAAGCTTTCTTT.

V usage is TRBV5-1 and J usage is TRBJ2-3; D is perhaps TRBD2 (7 bases). The V gene lost 5 bases and the J gene lost 4 bases, with 17 bases spanning the gap. Germline loops: CDR1 SGHRS, CDR2 YFSETQ. This CDR3 comprises 15 residues. CDR3 sequence reads: CASRRSRGAPDTQYF. DNA for the CDR3: TGCGCCAGCAGGAGGTCCCGGGGGGCTCCAGATACGCAGTATTTT.

V gene TRBV5-1 combines with J gene TRBJ2-2; TRBD2 is a possible D gene (5 bases). V lost 1 base and J lost 7, with 20 bases in between. This CDR3 has 17 amino acids. CDR1 is SGHRS and CDR2 is YFSETQ in the germline V gene. CDR3 sequence reads: CASSLTPPGGSYGELFF. CDR3 bases: TGCGCCAGCAGCTTGACCCCGCCTGGCGGGTCCTACGGGGAGCTGTTTTTT. Based on the CDR3 plus reference TRBV5-1 and TRBJ2-2, the full variable domain is KAGVTQTPRYLIKTRGQQVTLSCSPISGHRSVSWYQQTPGQGLQFLFEYFSETQRNKGNFPGRFSGRQFSNSRSEMNVSTLELGDSALYLCASSLTPPGGSYGELFFGEGSRLTVL.

The gene calls are TRBV5-1 and TRBJ1-1; 8 bases line up with TRBD1. CDR1 and CDR2 (germline): SGHRS, YFSETQ. J was trimmed by 7 bases and V by 5 bases; bases with no gene match: 4. The CDR3 loop spans 12 amino acids. The CDR3 nucleotides are TGCGCCAGCAGAAAGACAGGGGATGAAGCTTTCTTT. It yields the protein CASRKTGDEAFF.

This clone was picked up one time. This chain links TRBV14 with TRBJ2-7; 9 positions match TRBD2. Germline CDR1 and CDR2: SGHDN and FVKESK. J gave up 6 bases and V 4 bases, and 7 bases lay outside the gene matches. The CDR3 sequence is 14 residues long. The CDR3 nucleotides are TGTGCCAGCAGCCTAACGGGACTAGCAGGCGAGCAGTACTTC. Its translation is CASSLTGLAGEQYF.

The gene calls are TRBV4-1 and TRBJ2-6; maybe TRBD1 (6 bases). The CDR3 is made up of 18 amino acids. CDR1 is MGHRA and CDR2 is YSYEKL in the germline V gene. Trimming stripped 2 bases from V and 0 bases from J, with 14 bases between. CDR3 in DNA: TGCGCCAGCAGCCAACAGGGGACATTGGGCTCTGGGGCCAACGTCCTGACTTTC. Protein: CASSQQGTLGSGANVLTF.

This clone appeared a single time. The CDR3 reads CASSSLDRAETQYF. CDR3 coding DNA: TGCGCCAGCAGCTCTCTAGACAGGGCGGAGACCCAGTACTTC. The V gene is TRBV5-1, the J gene TRBJ2-5, with 7 nucleotides matching TRBD1. V trimming: 3 bases; J trimming: 5 bases; junction bases outside the gene matches: 7. The CDR3 extends over 14 amino acids. Per the germline V gene, CDR1 is SGHRS and CDR2 is YFSETQ.

The chain carries TRBV6-6 and TRBJ1-6; possibly TRBD1 for D (6 bases). Trimming removed 6 bases from V and 9 bases from J, with 12 bases in between. This CDR3 has 13 amino acids. The V gene's germline CDR1 is MNHNY and CDR2 SVGAGI (reference sequence). The chain's CDR3 is CASRQGPFSPLHF. CDR3 coding DNA: TGTGCCAGCAGACAGGGCCCCTTTTCACCCCTCCACTTT.

The chain links TRBV5-4 to TRBJ1-4, with D hard to call. V lost 4 bases, J lost 6 bases, and 13 bases lay in between. The length of the CDR3 is 14 residues. Germline CDR1 SGHNT, CDR2 YYREEE (reference sequence). CDR3 coding DNA: TGTGCCAGCAGCAGGTTGCTCGGGGATGAAAAACTGTTTTTT. Protein product: CASSRLLGDEKLFF.

This clone was seen more than once but under ten times. The chain employs TRBV14 and TRBJ2-7; 8 nucleotides agree with TRBD1. V shed 7 bases and J 4 bases; nucleotides not matched to a gene: 9. The CDR3 extends over 14 amino acids. Germline V CDR1 and CDR2: SGHDN, FVKESK. The CDR3 is CASTRRGLGYEQYF. The CDR3 nucleotides are TGTGCCAGCACGCGCAGGGGGCTGGGGTACGAGCAGTACTTC.

The rearrangement uses TRBV2 and TRBJ1-1; TRBD1 is a possible D gene (5 bases). The CDR3 totals 15 residues. Per germline, CDR1 SNHLY and CDR2 FYNNEI. V was pared by 6 bases and J by 3 bases, with 17 bases between. The CDR3 reads CASRTSRAGYTEAFF. In nucleotides, the CDR3 is TGTGCCAGCAGGACCAGCAGGGCGGGGTACACTGAAGCTTTCTTT. Variable domain in full (rest from reference TRBV2 and TRBJ1-1): EPEVTQTPSHQVTQMGQEVILRCVPISNHLYFYWYRQILGQKVEFLVSFYNNEISEKSEIFDDQFSVERPDGSNFTLKIRSTKLEDSAMYFCASRTSRAGYTEAFFGQGTRLTVV.

The rearrangement uses TRBV6-5 and TRBJ2-2; 9 nucleotides align to TRBD2. The CDR3 totals 16 residues. Losses at the gene ends were 1 base for V and 3 bases for J; bases not matched to a gene: 3. Per the germline V gene, CDR1 is MNHEY and CDR2 is SVGAGI. CDR3 region: CASSYLAGDYTGELFF. DNA of the CDR3: TGTGCCAGCAGTTACTTAGCGGGGGATTACACCGGGGAGCTGTTTTTT.

This chain joins TRBV4-2 and TRBJ1-2; weak D call: TRBD1 (6 bases). The length of the CDR3 is 15 residues. The germline V gene has CDR1 LGHNA and CDR2 YNFKEQ. The ends were cut back, 1 base at V and 7 bases at J, with 16 bases in the middle. CDR3 bases: TGTGCCAGCAGCCAAGTCCCAGGGGCCGACTCTGGCTACACCTTC. Residues: CASSQVPGADSGYTF.

The rearrangement links TRBV21-1 to TRBJ2-3; the table's D call, TRBD2, was not checked against the DNA. TRBV21-1 represents a pseudogene. The CDR3 has 18 residues. CDR3 nucleotide sequence: TGTGCCAGCAGCGAGCCGGGACTAGCGGGGAAGGTCACAGATACGCAGTATTTT. Amino acids: CASSEPGLAGKVTDTQYF.

This chain connects TRBV6-5 to TRBJ2-7, with a weak D call TRBD2 (7 bases). Germline V gene lookup returns CDR1 MNHEY and CDR2 SVGAGI. The germline V and J ends were trimmed by 7 bases and 1 base, with 14 bases remaining between them. This CDR3 has 14 amino acids. This CDR3 reads CASNPGGRSYEQYF. The CDR3 DNA reads TGTGCCAGCAACCCCGGGGGGCGATCCTACGAGCAGTACTTC.

The V call is TRBV6-2 or TRBV6-3, the J call TRBJ1-5, with TRBD1 as a possible D gene (6 bases). The CDR3 extends over 16 amino acids. Trimming shortened V by 6 bases and J by 5 bases, and 20 bases separated the two germline ends. Germline CDR1 and CDR2: MNHEY and SVGEGT. The CDR3 reads CASSQRQAGFDQPQHF. For the CDR3, the DNA is TGTGCCAGCAGCCAAAGACAGGCCGGGTTTGATCAGCCCCAGCATTTT.

The CDR3 DNA reads TGTGCCAGCAGTGACCCCGGGACAGGGCGACAGCCCCAGCATTTT. Its translation is CASSDPGTGRQPQHF. The chain carries TRBV28 and TRBJ1-5; 9 nucleotides line up with TRBD1. With 5 bases clipped from V and 7 bases from J, the junction kept 9 bases outside the gene matches. The germline gives CDR1 MDHEN, CDR2 SYDVKM. The CDR3 runs 15 residues. Variable domain in full (rest from reference TRBV28 and TRBJ1-5): DVKVTQSSRYLVKRTGEKVFLECVQDMDHENMFWYRQDPGLGLRLIYFSYDVKMKEKGDIPEGYSVSREKKERFSLILESASTNQTSMYLCASSDPGTGRQPQHFGDGTRLSIL.

A few counts support this clone. This chain uses TRBV11-2 with TRBJ1-2; 9 nucleotides line up with TRBD1. The germline CDR1 and CDR2 sequences are SGHAT and FQNNGV. The V and J ends lost 10 bases and 6 bases, in that order; junction bases with no gene match: 15. This CDR3 has 15 residues. The CDR3 DNA sequence: TGTGCCACCCTTCGCTCGGGACAGGGTTTCGATGGCTACACCTTC. It encodes CATLRSGQGFDGYTF.

The V and J genes are TRBV27 and TRBJ2-3; 8 bases map to TRBD2. The CDR3 runs 18 residues. Germline V CDR1 and CDR2: MNHEY, SMNVEV (reference sequence). Trimming at V came to 6 bases and at J to 1 base, leaving 15 bases not matched to a gene. The CDR3 loop reads CASSPLRSASGRTDTQYF. The CDR3 DNA is TGTGCCAGCAGCCCGCTTCGGAGCGCTAGCGGGCGCACAGATACGCAGTATTTT.